This T cell receptor beta chain was sequenced for a study of patients and donors after allogeneic stem cell transplantation (dated by TCRdb to the early 2020s). The library was obtained by RT-PCR. TCRdb shows the sequencer as NextSeq 550. TCRdb handled the public reads itself, with Q25 trimming in fastp and clone calling in MiXCR, and kept productive beta chains. Rows are combined by CDR3 protein, so each entry shows the most common genes and DNA. This sample lists fewer than 95,000 distinct CDR3 sequences; roughly 5.2% were detected once. The biggest ten clones account for 2.6% of the sample. This clonotype turned up a few times. The antigen it binds to is not known. The sample holds no much larger clone one base away, and base qualities are not on file. Sequences SGHTA (CDR1) and FQGTGA (CDR2) are obtained from the germline V gene. Trimming at the junction amounts to 1 base on V and 2 bases on J, and the germline ends lie 16 bases apart. From cysteine to phenylalanine, the CDR3 is 17 amino acids long. Here the CDR3 DNA is all that survives: 51 bases in frame from base 1.

The source is a human donor who was either an allogeneic HSCT recipient or a stem cell or donor lymphocyte infusion donor (not recorded which). It is not recorded whose cells these are; they may come from a transplant donor. The sample consisted of blood, either unsorted or a sorted T cell fraction (not recorded which). The rearrangement joined TRBV7-3 to TRBJ2-3; TRBD2 is perhaps the D gene, given 7 matching bases. The encoded CDR3 is CASSLNPLAGATDTQYF. The DNA is TGTGCCAGCAGCTTAAACCCCCTGGCGGGGGCCACAGATACGCAGTATTTT.